The rows below give T cell receptor beta chains drawn from one sample of a study of cytomegalovirus exposure and HLA in healthy donors. TCRdb's copy holds only in-frame clones and misses some; the assay was immunoSEQ multiplex PCR. The sample includes about 130,000 clones, nearly 90% of them seen just once. Sequenced sample: PBMCs. The receptor set was obtained from a man in his thirties or forties in good health and CMV-seronegative. Both conserved end residues are trimmed from each CDR3.

TRBV11-1 ASSFRTGELF
TRBV5-1 ASGLDSPSNYGYT
TRBV6-6 ASSYSAELLSYEQY
TRBV6-1 ASIRDREFSYEQY
TRBV7-9 ASSLGQGATEQY
TRBV7-2 ASSLGTGGEQY
TRBV4-1 ASSQGPDSPLH
TRBV18 ASSPRDRASQSPLH
TRBV5-6 ASSLRGRETQY
TRBV5-1 ASSLGGVSNQPQH
TRBV5-4 ASSWDISYEQY
TRBV7-2 ASSLGEERPQY
TRBV19 ATRPSTGNYGYT
TRBV19 ASSIIPGNTEAF
TRBV5-1 ASSDRGSGETQY
TRBV6-5 ASSKTVYFTSPLH
TRBV2 ASSEGTGKNIQY
TRBV5-6 ASSFLTGGTRSNEKLF
TRBV9 ASSGSTENTEAF
TRBV11-2 ASSLGRGGVGTDTQY
TRBV14 ASSQEVQGTGIPDTQY
TRBV18 ASSPPGQGNEKLF
TRBV5-4 ASSSLAAPAEQY
TRBV4-3 ASSRDREYEQY
TRBV7-6 ASSPGGLDGNTIY
TRBV6-6 ASSYEGRGIYGYT
TRBV28 ASSSPGQPAETQY
TRBV15 ATSRSRDSGLYGYT
TRBV4-1 ASSRQSSNEKLF
TRBV10-3 AAGTGGYTQY
TRBV6-1 ASSSPERVKAF
TRBV5-5 ASSLTGQVYEQY
TRBV19 ASSPRGGPDTQY
TRBV2 ASSKGHPISSYNSPLH
TRBV2 ASSAGAANEKLF
TRBV15 ATSRDGQGWGYGYT
TRBV19 ASMRREHRAEDTEAF
TRBV6-1 ASKLGQGGTDTQY
TRBV18 ASSQGLSGYEQY
TRBV5-4 ASSFRGGSTEAF
TRBV5-1 ASSSASASTDTQY
TRBV5-6 ASSSTGGTEAF
TRBV11-2 ASSLGTGSYEQY